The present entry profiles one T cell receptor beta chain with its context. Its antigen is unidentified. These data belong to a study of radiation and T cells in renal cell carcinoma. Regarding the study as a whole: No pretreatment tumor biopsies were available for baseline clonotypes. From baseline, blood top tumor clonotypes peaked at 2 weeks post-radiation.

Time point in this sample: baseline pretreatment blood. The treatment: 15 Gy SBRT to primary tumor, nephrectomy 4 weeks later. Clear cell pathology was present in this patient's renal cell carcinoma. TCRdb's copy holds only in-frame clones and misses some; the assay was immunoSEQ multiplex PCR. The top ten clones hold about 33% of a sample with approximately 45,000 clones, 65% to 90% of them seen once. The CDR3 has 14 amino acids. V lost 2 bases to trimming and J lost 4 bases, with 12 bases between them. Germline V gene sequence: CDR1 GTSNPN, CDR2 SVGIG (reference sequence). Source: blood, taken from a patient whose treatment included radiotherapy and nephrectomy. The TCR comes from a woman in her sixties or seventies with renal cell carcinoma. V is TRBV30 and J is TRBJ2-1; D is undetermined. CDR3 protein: CAWSRIARYNEQFF. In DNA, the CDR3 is TGTGCCTGGAGTCGTATTGCGCGGTACAATGAGCAGTTCTTC.